This note documents a single T cell receptor beta chain sequence. The antigen remains undetermined. This sample is part of a study of somatic mutations in cytotoxic T cells in rheumatoid arthritis. About the research overall: Sorting by flow gave nearly 100% purity for some V beta antibody-stained T-cell populations, including V beta1+ cells sequenced for TCRB. Study-wide results and caveats: Patients with rheumatoid arthritis showed a slight underrepresentation of TRBV07, a finding that was never subjected to any adjustment for multiple comparisons. Relative to age-matched healthy controls, rheumatoid arthritis patients did not differ significantly in CD8+ T-cell clonality.

Using immunoSEQ multiplex PCR, the repertoire was profiled, and TCRdb retains in-frame clones only, with some absent. Of 9,500 to 15,000 clones in the sample, around 83% were seen once. The CDR3 covers 15 residues. The V gene lost 4 bases and the J gene lost 0 bases, with 10 bases spanning the gap. The V gene's germline CDR1 is SGHVS and CDR2 FNYEAQ. The rearrangement uses TRBV7-6 and TRBJ2-1, with a tentative D call TRBD1 (6 bases). The source is an older woman in good health. The sequenced material came from CD8+ T cells sorted from blood. The CDR3 coding sequence is TGTGCCAGCAGCTCACAGGGAAACTCCTACAATGAGCAGTTCTTC. Translating it yields CASSSQGNSYNEQFF.